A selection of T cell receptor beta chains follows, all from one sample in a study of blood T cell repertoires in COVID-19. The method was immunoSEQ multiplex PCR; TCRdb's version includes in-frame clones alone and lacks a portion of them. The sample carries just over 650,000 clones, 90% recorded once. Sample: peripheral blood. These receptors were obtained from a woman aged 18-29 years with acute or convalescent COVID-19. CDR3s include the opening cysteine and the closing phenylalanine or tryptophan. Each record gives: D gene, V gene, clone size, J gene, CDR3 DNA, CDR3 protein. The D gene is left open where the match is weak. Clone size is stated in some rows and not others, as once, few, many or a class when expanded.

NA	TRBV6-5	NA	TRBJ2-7	TGTGCCAGCAGTTACTCTAAACGCAGGGATACTGACGAGCAGTACTTC	CASSYSKRRDTDEQYF
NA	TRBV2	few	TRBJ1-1	TGTGCCAGCAGTAGAATACAGACATTCACTGAAGCTTTCTTT	CASSRIQTFTEAFF
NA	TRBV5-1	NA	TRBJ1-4	TGCGCCAGCAGCTCGACCAGGGATGAAAAACTGTTTTTT	CASSSTRDEKLFF
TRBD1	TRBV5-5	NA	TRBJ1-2	TGTGCCAGCAGCTTCGGGACAGTTAAAGGCTACACCTTC	CASSFGTVKGYTF
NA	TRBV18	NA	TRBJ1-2	TGTGCCAGCTCACGGAAAGGGGTTTCTGGCAACTATGGCTACACCTTC	CASSRKGVSGNYGYTF
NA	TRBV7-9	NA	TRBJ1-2	TGTGCCAGCAGCTACGACTCCGATGGCTACACCTTC	CASSYDSDGYTF
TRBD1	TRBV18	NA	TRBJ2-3	TGTGCCACCTTCCGGGACAGGGATGCAGATACGCAGTATTTT	CATFRDRDADTQYF
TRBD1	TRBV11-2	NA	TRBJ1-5	TGTGCCAGCAGCTCCACAGGGGGAAGCAATCAGCCCCAGCATTTT	CASSSTGGSNQPQHF
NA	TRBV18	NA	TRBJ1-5	TGTGCCAGCTCAGGAGGCCCGAGCCAGCCCCAGCATTTT	CASSGGPSQPQHF
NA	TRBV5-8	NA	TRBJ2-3	TGTGCCAGCACCCTCGGAGTGAGGAAGGCAGATACGCAGTATTTT	CASTLGVRKADTQYF
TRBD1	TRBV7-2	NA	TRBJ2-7	TGTGCCAGCAGCCCAATAAGGGGACAGGGTTTCTACGAGCAGTACTTC	CASSPIRGQGFYEQYF
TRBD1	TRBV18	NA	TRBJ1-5	TGTGCCAGCTCACCAGGGACAGGAGACAATCAGCCCCAGCATTTT	CASSPGTGDNQPQHF
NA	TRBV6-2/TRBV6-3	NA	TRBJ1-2	TGTGCCAGCAGTTCCGGCGGATCCTATGGCTACACCTTC	CASSSGGSYGYTF
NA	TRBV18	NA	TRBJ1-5	TGTGCCAGCTCACAGAACAGAAATAGCAATCAGCCCCAGCATTTT	CASSQNRNSNQPQHF
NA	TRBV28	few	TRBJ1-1	TGTGCCAGCAGTTTATTAGCAGGGAGGGACACTGAAGCTTTCTTT	CASSLLAGRDTEAFF
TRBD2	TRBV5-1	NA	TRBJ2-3	TGCGCCAGCAGCCTGACTAGCGGGGGGGATACGCAGTATTTT	CASSLTSGGDTQYF
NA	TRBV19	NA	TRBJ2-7	TGTGCCAGTAGTCCCTGGACCCAAACGGGGGAGCAGTACTTC	CASSPWTQTGEQYF
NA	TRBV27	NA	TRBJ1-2	TGTGCCAGCAGTTCGATTTGGACAGCCACGGGCTACACCTTC	CASSSIWTATGYTF
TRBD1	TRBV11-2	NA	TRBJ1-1	TGTGCCAGCAGCTTCCGGGACAGGCAAGCTGAAGCTTTCTTT	CASSFRDRQAEAFF
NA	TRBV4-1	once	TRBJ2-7	TGCGCCAGCAGCCAAGGTGCCCCGGACAGAGCCTACGAGCAGTACTTC	CASSQGAPDRAYEQYF
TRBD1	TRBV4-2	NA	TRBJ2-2	TGTGCCAGCAGCCAAGATTTGGGACAGGACACCGGGGAGCTGTTTTTT	CASSQDLGQDTGELFF
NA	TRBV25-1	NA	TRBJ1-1	TGTGCCAGCAGCCCCTCGGGACTCAGAGGGGCTGAAGCTTTCTTT	CASSPSGLRGAEAFF
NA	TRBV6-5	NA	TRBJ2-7	TGTGCCAGCAAACAGGTCGGCAAGTCCTACGAGCAGTACTTC	CASKQVGKSYEQYF
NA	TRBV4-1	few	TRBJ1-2	TGCGCCAGCAGCCAAGGTATATTGGAGGCGTATGGCTACACCTTC	CASSQGILEAYGYTF
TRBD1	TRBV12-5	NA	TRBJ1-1	TGTGCTAGTGGTTTGACCTCCACAGGGGTGTTGGGCACTGAAGCTTTCTTT	CASGLTSTGVLGTEAFF
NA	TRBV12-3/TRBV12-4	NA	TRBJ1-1	TGTGCCAGCAGTTTTCCTTTAAACACTGAAGCTTTCTTT	CASSFPLNTEAFF
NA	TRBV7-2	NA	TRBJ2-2	TGTGCCAGCAGCTTAGTCGCGGGGGCCGACACCGGGGAGCTGTTTTTT	CASSLVAGADTGELFF
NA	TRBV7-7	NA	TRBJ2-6	TGTGCCAGCAGCGAGGGTTCTGGGGGCCCTGGGGCCAACGTCCTGACTTTC	CASSEGSGGPGANVLTF
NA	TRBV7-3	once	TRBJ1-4	TGTGCCAGCAGTTTGTTGCTAGGTGAAAAACTGTTTTTT	CASSLLLGEKLFF
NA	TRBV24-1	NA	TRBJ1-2	TGTGCCACCAGTGATATGGAGGGGAGCAACTATGGCTACACCTTC	CATSDMEGSNYGYTF
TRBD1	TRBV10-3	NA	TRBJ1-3	TGTGCCAGCCGAGACAGGGGCCCCACCATATATTTT	CASRDRGPTIYF
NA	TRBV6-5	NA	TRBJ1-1	TGTGCCAGCATAATGGAGGCTGAAGCTTTCTTT	CASIMEAEAFF
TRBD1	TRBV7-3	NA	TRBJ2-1	TGTGCCAGCAGCCGTAACAGGGGGGAGAATGAGCAGTTCTTC	CASSRNRGENEQFF
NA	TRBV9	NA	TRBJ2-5	TGTGCCAGCAGCGCCCAGACTACAACTGAGACCCAGTACTTC	CASSAQTTTETQYF
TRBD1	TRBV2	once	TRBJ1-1	TGTGCCAGCAGAGCTATTTGGGACAGGGGGGGGAACGCTGAAGCTTTCTTT	CASRAIWDRGGNAEAFF
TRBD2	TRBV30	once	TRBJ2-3	TGTGCCTGGAGTGTCGTTGGGGGGGATGGGCCAGATACGCAGTATTTT	CAWSVVGGDGPDTQYF
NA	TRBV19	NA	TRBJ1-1	TGTGCCAGTAGTACCCCCCAGGGTTTCACTGAAGCTTTCTTT	CASSTPQGFTEAFF
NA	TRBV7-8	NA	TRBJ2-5	TGTGCCAGCAGCTTTCGAGAGACCCAGTACTTC	CASSFRETQYF
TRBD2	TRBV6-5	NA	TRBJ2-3	TGTGCCAGCAGTTTCCCGACTAGCGGGGGGGCGGATACGCAGTATTTT	CASSFPTSGGADTQYF
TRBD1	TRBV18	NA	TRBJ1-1	TGTGCCAGCTCACCACGGACAGGGTCGAACACTGAAGCTTTCTTT	CASSPRTGSNTEAFF
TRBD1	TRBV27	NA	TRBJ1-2	TGTGCCAGCAGCCCGACAGGGTTGGGTTATGGCTACACCTTC	CASSPTGLGYGYTF
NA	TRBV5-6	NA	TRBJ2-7	TGTGCCAGCAGCTTGGGGGACAACCAACCCTACGAGCAGTACTTC	CASSLGDNQPYEQYF
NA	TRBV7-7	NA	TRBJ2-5	TGTGCCAGCAGCTTAGGGACCGGACTTGGAGGGGCCCAGTACTTC	CASSLGTGLGGAQYF
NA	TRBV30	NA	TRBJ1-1	TGTGCCTGGGGACAGAACACTGAAGCTTTCTTT	CAWGQNTEAFF
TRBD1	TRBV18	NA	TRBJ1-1	TGTGCCAGCTCACCCCAGGGGGCACTTCTTATGAACACTGAAGCTTTCTTT	CASSPQGALLMNTEAFF
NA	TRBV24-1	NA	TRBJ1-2	TGTGCCACCAGTGCCCAGGTGCTCCTTAACTATGGCTACACCTTC	CATSAQVLLNYGYTF
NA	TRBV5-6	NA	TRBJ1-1	TGTGCCAGCAGCTTTGGCGGCAGGGGGAACACTGAAGCTTTCTTT	CASSFGGRGNTEAFF
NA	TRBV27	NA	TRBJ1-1	TGTGCCAGCTCCCTCCAGGCAGCCTTGAACACTGAAGCTTTCTTT	CASSLQAALNTEAFF
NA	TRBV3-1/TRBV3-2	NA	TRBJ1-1	TGTGCCAGCAGCCTTAGGCCGAGACAGGTCACTGAAGCTTTCTTT	CASSLRPRQVTEAFF
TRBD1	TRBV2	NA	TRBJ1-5	TGTGCCAGCAGTGGGGGACAGAGGGAAAATCAGCCCCAGCATTTT	CASSGGQRENQPQHF
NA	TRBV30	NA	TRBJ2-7	TGTGCCTGCCCCAGGCTGGGCAGGATCAACGAGCAGTACTTC	CACPRLGRINEQYF
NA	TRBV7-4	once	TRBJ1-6	TGTGCCAGCAGCTTTGGGCAGAGCTCCTATAATTCACCCCTCCACTTT	CASSFGQSSYNSPLHF
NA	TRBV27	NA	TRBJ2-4	TGTGCCAGCAGGCCCATTTTGACAGGCGTAGCCAAAAACATTCAGTACTTC	CASRPILTGVAKNIQYF
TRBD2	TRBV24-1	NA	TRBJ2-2	TGTGCCACCAGCCGGACTAGCGGGGGAGTCACCGGGGAGCTGTTTTTT	CATSRTSGGVTGELFF
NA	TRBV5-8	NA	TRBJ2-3	TGTGCCAGCAGCTGGGGGGACTCTGACGCACCAGATACGCAGTATTTT	CASSWGDSDAPDTQYF